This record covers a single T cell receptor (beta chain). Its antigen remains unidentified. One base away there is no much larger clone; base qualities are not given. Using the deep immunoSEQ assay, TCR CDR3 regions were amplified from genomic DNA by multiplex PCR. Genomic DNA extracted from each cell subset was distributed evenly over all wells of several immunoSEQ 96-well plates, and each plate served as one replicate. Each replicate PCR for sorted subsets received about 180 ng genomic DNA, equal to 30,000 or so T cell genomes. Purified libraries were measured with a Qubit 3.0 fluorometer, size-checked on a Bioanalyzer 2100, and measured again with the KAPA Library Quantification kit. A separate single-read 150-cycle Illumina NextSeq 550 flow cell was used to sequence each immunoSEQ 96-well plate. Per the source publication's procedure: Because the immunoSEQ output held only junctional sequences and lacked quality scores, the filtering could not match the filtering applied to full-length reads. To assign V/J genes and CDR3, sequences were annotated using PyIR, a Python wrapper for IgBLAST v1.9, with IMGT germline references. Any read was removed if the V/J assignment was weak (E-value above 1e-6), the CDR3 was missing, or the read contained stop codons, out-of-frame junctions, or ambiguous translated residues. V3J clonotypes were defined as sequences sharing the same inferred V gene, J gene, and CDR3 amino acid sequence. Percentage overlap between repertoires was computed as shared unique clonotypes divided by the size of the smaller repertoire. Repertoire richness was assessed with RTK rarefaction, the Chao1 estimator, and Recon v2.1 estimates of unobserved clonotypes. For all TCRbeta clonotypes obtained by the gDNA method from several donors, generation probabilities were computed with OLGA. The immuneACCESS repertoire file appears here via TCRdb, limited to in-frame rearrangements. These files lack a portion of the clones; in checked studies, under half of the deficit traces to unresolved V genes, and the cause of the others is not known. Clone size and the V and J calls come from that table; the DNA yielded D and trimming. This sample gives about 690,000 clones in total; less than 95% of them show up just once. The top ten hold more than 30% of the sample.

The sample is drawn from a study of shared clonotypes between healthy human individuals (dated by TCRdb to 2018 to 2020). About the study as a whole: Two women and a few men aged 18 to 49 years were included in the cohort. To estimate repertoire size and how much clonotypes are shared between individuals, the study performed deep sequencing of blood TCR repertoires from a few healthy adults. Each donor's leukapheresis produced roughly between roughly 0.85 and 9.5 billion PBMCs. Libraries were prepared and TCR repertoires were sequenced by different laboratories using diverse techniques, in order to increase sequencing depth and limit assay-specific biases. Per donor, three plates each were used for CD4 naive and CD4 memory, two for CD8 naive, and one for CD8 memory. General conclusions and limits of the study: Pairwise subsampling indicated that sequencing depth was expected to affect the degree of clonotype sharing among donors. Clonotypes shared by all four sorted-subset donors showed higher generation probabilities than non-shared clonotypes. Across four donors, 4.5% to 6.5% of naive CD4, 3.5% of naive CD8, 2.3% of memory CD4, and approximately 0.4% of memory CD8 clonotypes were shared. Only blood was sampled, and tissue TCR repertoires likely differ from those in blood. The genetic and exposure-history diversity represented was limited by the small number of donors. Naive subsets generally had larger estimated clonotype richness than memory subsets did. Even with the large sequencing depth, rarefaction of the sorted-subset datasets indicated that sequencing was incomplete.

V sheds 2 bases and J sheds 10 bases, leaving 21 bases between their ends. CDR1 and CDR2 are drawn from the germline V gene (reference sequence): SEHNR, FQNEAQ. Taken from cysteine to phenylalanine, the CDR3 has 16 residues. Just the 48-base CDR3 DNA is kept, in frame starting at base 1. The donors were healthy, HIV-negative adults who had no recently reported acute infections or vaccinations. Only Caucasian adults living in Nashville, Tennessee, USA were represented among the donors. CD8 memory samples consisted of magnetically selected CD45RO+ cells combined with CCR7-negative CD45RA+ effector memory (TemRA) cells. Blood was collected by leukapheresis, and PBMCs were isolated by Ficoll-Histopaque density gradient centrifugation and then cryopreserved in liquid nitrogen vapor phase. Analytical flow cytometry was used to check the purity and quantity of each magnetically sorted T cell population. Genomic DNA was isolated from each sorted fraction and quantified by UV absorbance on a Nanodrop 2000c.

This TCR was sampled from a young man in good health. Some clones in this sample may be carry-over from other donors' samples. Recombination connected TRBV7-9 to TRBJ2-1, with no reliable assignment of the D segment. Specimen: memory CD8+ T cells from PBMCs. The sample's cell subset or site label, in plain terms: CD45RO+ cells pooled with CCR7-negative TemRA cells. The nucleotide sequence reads TGTGCCAGCAGCTTATTTGAGCCAAAAACCTCCGGGGAGCAGTTCTTC. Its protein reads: CASSLFEPKTSGEQFF.